Below are 18 T cell receptor beta chains sequenced from a single sample in a study of blood T cell repertoires in COVID-19. The protocol was immunoSEQ multiplex PCR, while the TCRdb copy is restricted to in-frame clones and leaves out a portion. Among some 91,000 clones, roughly 85% were seen once, and the ten largest hold roughly 11%. Sample: peripheral blood. Every receptor here comes from a human donor in a cohort sampled during active COVID-19.

CDR3 amino acids: CASSQGSVGELFF. The DNA for the CDR3 is TGTGCCAGCAGTCAGGGGTCGGTCGGGGAGCTGTTTTTT. The gene calls are TRBV7-6 and TRBJ2-2, with D possibly being TRBD1 (6 bases). The germline V gene encodes CDR1 SGHVS and CDR2 FNYEAQ. The length of the CDR3 is 13 residues. The germline V and J ends were trimmed by 6 bases and 7 bases, with 12 bases remaining between them.

This clone appeared a few times. This rearrangement joins TRBV7-2 to TRBJ1-5; TRBD1 matches 9 bases. Germline CDR1 SGHTA, CDR2 FQGNSA. The CDR3 is 15 amino acids. The junction had 6 bases not matched to a gene; V was cut back by 5 bases and J by 4 bases. Here the CDR3 reads CASSPGQGNNQPQHF. For the CDR3, the DNA is TGTGCCAGCAGCCCGGGACAGGGTAATAATCAGCCCCAGCATTTT.

The chain employs TRBV7-2 and TRBJ2-6; D is possibly TRBD1 (6 bases). The CDR3 covers 18 residues. Germline V gene lookup returns CDR1 SGHTA and CDR2 FQGNSA. V was clipped by 0 bases and J by 2 bases, with 14 bases between them. The CDR3 DNA reads as TGTGCCAGCAGCTTAGCGGCAGGGGAATCGGCTGGGGCCAACGTCCTGACTTTC. Encoded protein: CASSLAAGESAGANVLTF.

The chain joins TRBV2 to TRBJ1-1; no firm D call. The V end lost 7 bases, the J end lost 5 bases, and 14 bases lay between the germline ends. Germline CDR1 is SNHLY and CDR2 is FYNNEI. The CDR3 has 13 amino acids. The CDR3 nucleotides read TGTGCCAGCACCAGCGGGTTGTTTACTGAAGCTTTCTTT. Its protein product is CASTSGLFTEAFF.

The CDR3 region is CASSSGLYSGNTIYF. The CDR3 DNA reads as TGTGCCAGCAGCTCCGGACTGTACTCTGGAAACACCATATATTTT. V is TRBV7-2 and J is TRBJ1-3; D not certain. The CDR3 totals 15 residues. Per germline, CDR1 SGHTA and CDR2 FQGNSA. The V end lost 4 bases, the J end lost 0 bases, and 10 bases lay between the germline ends. Together with reference TRBV7-2 and TRBJ1-3, the CDR3 gives the full variable domain: GAGVSQSPSNKVTEKGKDVELRCDPISGHTALYWYRQSLGQGLEFLIYFQGNSAPDKSGLPSDRFSAERTGGSVSTLTIQRTQQEDSAVYLCASSSGLYSGNTIYFGEGSWLTVV.

The rearrangement links TRBV10-1 to TRBJ1-2, with no clear D. The CDR3 spans 12 residues. V lost 3 bases to trimming and J lost 4 bases, with 6 bases between them. Germline V gene lookup returns CDR1 WNHNN and CDR2 SYGVQD (reference sequence). CDR3 region: CASSDGSYGYTF. The CDR3 DNA sequence: TGCGCCAGCAGTGATGGCAGCTATGGCTACACCTTC.

The chain joins TRBV6-5 to TRBJ2-7; 8 bases fit TRBD1. Germline CDR1 MNHEY, CDR2 SVGAGI. V was clipped by 8 bases and J by 2 bases; unmatched bases: 11. The CDR3 consists of 15 residues. The CDR3: CASFPLAGGAYEQYF. The CDR3 region has the DNA TGTGCCAGCTTCCCCTTGGCAGGGGGCGCCTACGAGCAGTACTTC.

This clone came up a few times. The gene calls are TRBV6-2 or TRBV6-3 and TRBJ1-5; D possibly corresponds to TRBD1 (5 bases). The V and J ends lost 0 bases and 5 bases respectively, with 8 bases between them. Germline V gene lookup returns CDR1 MNHEY and CDR2 SVGEGT. The CDR3 spans 14 residues. CDR3 bases: TGTGCCAGCAGTTACTCGACAGCTTATCAGCCCCAGCATTTT. It translates to CASSYSTAYQPQHF.

V is TRBV5-5 and J is TRBJ2-1, with 8 nucleotides matching TRBD1. This CDR3 contains 15 residues. With 1 base clipped from V and 3 bases from J, the junction kept 3 bases outside the gene matches. Germline V gives CDR1 SGHKS, CDR2 YYEKEE (reference sequence). The CDR3 DNA is TGTGCCAGCAGCTTGTCGGGACAGGACTACAATGAGCAGTTCTTC. Its protein is CASSLSGQDYNEQFF.

The rearrangement joins TRBV10-3 to TRBJ2-1, with D perhaps TRBD1 (6 bases). With 6 bases removed from V and 1 base from J, the gap between germline ends came to 10 bases. The CDR3 contains 14 residues. The germline gives CDR1 ENHRY, CDR2 SYGVKD. The CDR3: CAISRTDSYNEQFF. The CDR3 region has the DNA TGTGCCATCAGCCGGACAGATTCCTACAATGAGCAGTTCTTC.

The chain uses TRBV19 and TRBJ2-3; D is perhaps TRBD1 (5 bases). Germline V CDR1 and CDR2: LNHDA, SQIVND (reference sequence). V lost 3 bases and J 1 base, leaving 8 bases between the germline ends. This CDR3 contains 14 residues. CDR3 in amino acids: CASSIDSRTDTQYF. The CDR3, as DNA: TGTGCCAGTAGTATTGACAGCCGCACAGATACGCAGTATTTT.

The chain recombines TRBV5-1 with TRBJ2-3, with 11 bases lining up with TRBD2. This CDR3 has 16 amino acids. CDR1 and CDR2 (germline): SGHRS, YFSETQ. With V trimmed by 4 bases and J by 1 base, 5 bases remained unmatched. CDR3 nucleotide sequence: TGCGCCAGCAGCCCCGTACTAGCGGGGGGCACAGATACGCAGTATTTT. Protein sequence: CASSPVLAGGTDTQYF.

V gene TRBV29-1 combines with J gene TRBJ2-6; D is perhaps TRBD1 (6 bases). Germline assignment: CDR1 SQVTM and CDR2 ANQGSEA. V was cut by 7 bases and J by 0 bases, with 16 bases left in between. This CDR3 contains 16 residues. The CDR3 DNA reads as TGCAGCGCTTTCACAGGGCGCCGCTCTGGGGCCAACGTCCTGACTTTC. Translated: CSAFTGRRSGANVLTF.

The V call is TRBV20-1, the J call TRBJ1-5; weak D call: TRBD1 (5 bases). The CDR3 extends over 15 amino acids. Trimming removed 3 bases at V and 3 bases at J, with 15 bases between. Germline-derived CDR1 and CDR2 are DFQATT and SNEGSKA (reference sequence). CDR3 bases: TGCAGTGCTAGTCCAGACAGAGCCGTCAATCAGCCCCAGCATTTT. This gives the protein CSASPDRAVNQPQHF.

This chain uses TRBV28 with TRBJ1-1, with no clear D. V lost 3 bases and J lost 7, with 9 bases in between. From germline, CDR1 is MDHEN and CDR2 SYDVKM. This CDR3 spans 12 amino acids. In nucleotides, the CDR3 is TGTGCCAGCAGTTTTTGGCAGGTTGAAGCTTTCTTT. Amino acid sequence: CASSFWQVEAFF.

This sequence joins TRBV4-2 and TRBJ2-1; TRBD2 matches at 10 bases. From germline, CDR1 is LGHNA and CDR2 YNFKEQ. This CDR3 has 14 residues. V was pared by 3 bases and J by 5 bases, with 1 base of the junction left unmatched. The CDR3 reads CASSQGLANNEQFF. CDR3 DNA: TGTGCCAGCAGCCAGGGACTAGCGAACAATGAGCAGTTCTTC.

The sample holds a few counts of this clone. The chain recombines TRBV4-3 with TRBJ2-7; maybe TRBD2 (6 bases). V lost 0 bases, J lost 1 base, and 16 bases lay in between. CDR3 length: 17 residues. CDR1 and CDR2 from the germline V gene are LGHNA and YSLEER. CDR3 amino acids: CASSQEPTGGSSYEQYF. In nucleotides, the CDR3 is TGCGCCAGCAGCCAAGAACCCACCGGGGGTTCTTCCTACGAGCAGTACTTC.

The sample holds a few counts of this clone. The chain recombines TRBV5-1 with TRBJ1-1, with TRBD1 as a possible D gene (5 bases). The V gene lost 4 bases and the J gene lost 0 bases, with 10 bases spanning the gap. The CDR3 covers 14 residues. CDR1 and CDR2 (germline): SGHRS, YFSETQ. The CDR3: CASSTGHVNTEAFF. CDR3 sequence (DNA): TGCGCCAGCAGCACTGGACACGTGAACACTGAAGCTTTCTTT.